A few counts support the clone carrying this T cell receptor beta chain. Antigen: not known. Use of 60 Vbeta and 13 Jbeta primers characterized the PCR. The data were produced by immunoSEQ multiplex PCR, yet TCRdb's version contains in-frame clones alone and is incomplete. The repertoire holds approximately 100,000 clones, with over 70% as singletons. This record belongs to a study of cytomegalovirus exposure and HLA in healthy donors. Study-wide results and limits: Cytomegalovirus status was reportedly diagnosed by the classifier with high sensitivity and specificity. In a later analysis, common viral pathogens appeared linked to several of the most significant clusters.

The germline gives CDR1 SGHRS, CDR2 YFSETQ. Trimming took 7 bases from V and 4 from J, leaving 15 bases between them. This CDR3 is built from 14 residues. V is TRBV5-1 and J is TRBJ2-1, with D possibly matching TRBD2 (5 bases). This TCR came from a man aged 50-59 years in good health and CMV-seronegative. The sequencing sample was made of PBMCs. The CDR3 DNA reads as TGCGCCAGCCGTATCGGGGAAAGATACAATGAGCAGTTCTTC. This translates into CASRIGERYNEQFF.